This T cell receptor (beta chain) appears in the sequencing data of a study of cytomegalovirus exposure and HLA in healthy donors. PCR primers comprised 60 Vbeta and 13 Jbeta primers. Sequencing was performed with immunoSEQ multiplex PCR; in TCRdb, only in-frame clones are kept and a portion is missing. The sample shows about 170,000 clones, 75% to 90% of them seen only once. Material: PBMCs. This clonotype was sampled from a woman between 45 and 65 years old in good health and CMV-seropositive.

The CDR3 loop is CASIERGDLMETQYF. CDR3 in DNA: TGTGCCAGCATTGAAAGAGGGGACTTAATGGAGACCCAGTACTTC. The rearrangement joins TRBV28 to TRBJ2-5; TRBD2 might be the D (6 bases). Germline V gene lookup returns CDR1 MDHEN and CDR2 SYDVKM. V shed 7 bases and J shed 5 bases, with 20 bases lying between them. The CDR3 totals 15 residues.